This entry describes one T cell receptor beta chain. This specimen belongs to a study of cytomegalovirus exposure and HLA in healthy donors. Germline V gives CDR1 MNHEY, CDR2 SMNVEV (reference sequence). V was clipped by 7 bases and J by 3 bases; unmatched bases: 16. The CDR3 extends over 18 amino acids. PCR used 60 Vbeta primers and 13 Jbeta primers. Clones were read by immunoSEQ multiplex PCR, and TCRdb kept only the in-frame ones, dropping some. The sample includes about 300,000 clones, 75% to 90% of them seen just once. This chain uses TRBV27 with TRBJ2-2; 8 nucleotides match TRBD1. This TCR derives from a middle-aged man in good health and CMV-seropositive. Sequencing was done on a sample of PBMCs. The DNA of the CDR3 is TGTGCCAGCAACCCCGGACAGGGAACGAGAATGTACACCGGGGAGCTGTTTTTT. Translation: CASNPGQGTRMYTGELFF.